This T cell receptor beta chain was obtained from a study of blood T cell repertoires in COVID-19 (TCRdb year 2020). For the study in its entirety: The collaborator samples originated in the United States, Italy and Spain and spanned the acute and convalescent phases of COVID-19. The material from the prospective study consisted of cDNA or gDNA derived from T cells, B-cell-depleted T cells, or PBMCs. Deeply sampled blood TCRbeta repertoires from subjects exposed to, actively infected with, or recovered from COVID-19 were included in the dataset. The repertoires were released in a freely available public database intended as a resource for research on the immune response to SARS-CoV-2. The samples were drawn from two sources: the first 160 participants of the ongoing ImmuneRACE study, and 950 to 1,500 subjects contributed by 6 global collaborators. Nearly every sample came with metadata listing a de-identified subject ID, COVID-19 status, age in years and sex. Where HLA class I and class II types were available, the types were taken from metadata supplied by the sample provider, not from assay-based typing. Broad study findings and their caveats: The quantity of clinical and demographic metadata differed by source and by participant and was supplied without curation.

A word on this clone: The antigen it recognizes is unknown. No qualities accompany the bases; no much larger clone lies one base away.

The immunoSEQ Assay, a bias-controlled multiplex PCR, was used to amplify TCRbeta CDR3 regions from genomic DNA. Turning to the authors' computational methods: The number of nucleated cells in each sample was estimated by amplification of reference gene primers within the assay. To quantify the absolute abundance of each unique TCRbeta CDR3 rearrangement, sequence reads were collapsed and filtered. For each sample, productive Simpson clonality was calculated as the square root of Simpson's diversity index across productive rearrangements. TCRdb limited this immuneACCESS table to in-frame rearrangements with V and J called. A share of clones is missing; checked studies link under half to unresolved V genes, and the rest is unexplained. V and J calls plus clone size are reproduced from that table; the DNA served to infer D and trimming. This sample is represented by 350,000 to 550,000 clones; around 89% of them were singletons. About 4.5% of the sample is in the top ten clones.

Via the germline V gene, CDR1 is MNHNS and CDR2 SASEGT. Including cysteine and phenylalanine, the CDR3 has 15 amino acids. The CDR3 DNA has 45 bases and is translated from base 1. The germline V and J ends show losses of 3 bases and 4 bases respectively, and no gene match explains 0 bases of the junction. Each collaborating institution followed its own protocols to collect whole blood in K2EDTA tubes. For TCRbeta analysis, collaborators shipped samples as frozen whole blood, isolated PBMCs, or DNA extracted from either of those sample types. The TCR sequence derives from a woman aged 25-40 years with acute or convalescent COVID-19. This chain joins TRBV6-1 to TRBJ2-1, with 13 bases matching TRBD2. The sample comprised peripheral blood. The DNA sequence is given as TGTGCCAGCAGTGAGGGACTAGCGGGGTACAATGAGCAGTTCTTC. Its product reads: CASSEGLAGYNEQFF.